This is a list of T cell receptor beta chains from one sample in a study of blood T cell repertoires in COVID-19. Sequencing was performed with immunoSEQ multiplex PCR; in TCRdb, only in-frame clones are kept and a portion is missing. The table lists a few hundred thousand clones, around 87% of them singletons, with 1% in the top ten. The sample was peripheral blood. All receptors derive from a man aged 50-60 years with active or convalescent COVID-19. The CDR3 runs from the conserved cysteine through the conserved F or W. A D gene is named only where the DNA matches it firmly. Not every row has a clone size; where given, it reads once, few, many or a size class.

D gene: -
clone size: few
J gene: TRBJ1-5
V gene: TRBV5-1
CDR3 protein: CASSLTGSNQPQHF
CDR3 DNA: TGCGCCAGCAGCTTGACAGGTTCTAATCAGCCCCAGCATTTT

D gene: TRBD1
clone size: -
J gene: TRBJ1-1
V gene: TRBV29-1
CDR3 protein: CSVARTGETEAFF
CDR3 DNA: TGCAGCGTTGCCAGGACAGGGGAGACTGAAGCTTTCTTT

D gene: -
clone size: -
J gene: TRBJ1-5
V gene: TRBV6-1
CDR3 protein: CASSERGGNQPQHF
CDR3 DNA: TGTGCCAGCAGTGAACGCGGCGGTAATCAGCCCCAGCATTTT

D gene: TRBD2
clone size: once
J gene: TRBJ2-3
V gene: TRBV4-3
CDR3 protein: CASRRGGAGTDTQYF
CDR3 DNA: TGCGCCAGCCGACGCGGGGGGGCCGGCACAGATACGCAGTATTTT

D gene: -
clone size: -
J gene: TRBJ2-2
V gene: TRBV3-1/TRBV3-2
CDR3 protein: CASSQLTGSSGELFF
CDR3 DNA: TGTGCCAGCAGCCAACTAACCGGGAGTTCCGGGGAGCTGTTTTTT

D gene: TRBD2
clone size: -
J gene: TRBJ2-1
V gene: TRBV28
CDR3 protein: CASSRTSRHNEQFF
CDR3 DNA: TGTGCCAGCAGCAGGACTAGCCGACACAATGAGCAGTTCTTC

D gene: TRBD1
clone size: -
J gene: TRBJ1-4
V gene: TRBV19
CDR3 protein: CASSPGQGGEKLFF
CDR3 DNA: TGTGCCAGTAGCCCGGGACAGGGGGGTGAAAAACTGTTTTTT

D gene: -
clone size: -
J gene: TRBJ2-2
V gene: TRBV5-1
CDR3 protein: CASSWGQGNTGELFF
CDR3 DNA: TGCGCCAGCAGCTGGGGACAAGGTAACACCGGGGAGCTGTTTTTT

D gene: -
clone size: -
J gene: TRBJ1-2
V gene: TRBV7-2
CDR3 protein: CASSLGGTYGYTF
CDR3 DNA: TGTGCCAGCAGCTTAGGGGGGACTTATGGCTACACCTTC

D gene: TRBD1
clone size: -
J gene: TRBJ2-2
V gene: TRBV11-2
CDR3 protein: CASSRTGITGELFF
CDR3 DNA: TGTGCCAGCAGCCGGACAGGGATCACCGGGGAGCTGTTTTTT

D gene: TRBD1
clone size: -
J gene: TRBJ1-6
V gene: TRBV7-3
CDR3 protein: CASSRGTAYSPLHF
CDR3 DNA: TGTGCCAGCAGCCGCGGGACAGCTTATTCACCCCTCCACTTT

D gene: TRBD1
clone size: -
J gene: TRBJ1-2
V gene: TRBV6-1
CDR3 protein: CASSESGGLGYTF
CDR3 DNA: TGTGCCAGCAGTGAATCAGGGGGCCTTGGCTACACCTTC

D gene: TRBD1
clone size: -
J gene: TRBJ1-5
V gene: TRBV5-1
CDR3 protein: CASSRTGGGNQPQHF
CDR3 DNA: TGCGCCAGCAGCCGGACAGGGGGAGGCAATCAGCCCCAGCATTTT

D gene: -
clone size: -
J gene: TRBJ1-6
V gene: TRBV7-9
CDR3 protein: CASSSALGGKGSSPLHF
CDR3 DNA: TGTGCCAGCAGCTCTGCCTTGGGAGGGAAAGGTTCATCACCCCTCCACTTT

D gene: TRBD1
clone size: -
J gene: TRBJ2-4
V gene: TRBV28
CDR3 protein: CASRPRDSTKNIQYF
CDR3 DNA: TGTGCCAGCAGACCAAGGGACAGTACCAAAAACATTCAGTACTTC

D gene: -
clone size: -
J gene: TRBJ2-1
V gene: TRBV29-1
CDR3 protein: CSVCRDGLDEQFF
CDR3 DNA: TGCAGCGTTTGCAGGGATGGGTTGGATGAGCAGTTCTTC

D gene: -
clone size: -
J gene: TRBJ1-2
V gene: TRBV27
CDR3 protein: CAPGVDLGGYTF
CDR3 DNA: TGTGCCCCCGGGGTGGACCTTGGTGGCTACACCTTC

D gene: -
clone size: once
J gene: TRBJ2-7
V gene: TRBV29-1
CDR3 protein: CSVEITGFEQYF
CDR3 DNA: TGCAGCGTAGAGATTACAGGGTTCGAGCAGTACTTC